Listed below are T cell receptor beta chains from one sample, sequenced in a study of shared clonotypes between healthy human individuals. Generated by immunoSEQ multiplex PCR, the TCRdb table keeps only in-frame clones and is missing some. Here the sample spans about 2.5 million clones, just under 95% being singletons. Specimen: naive CD4+ T cells from PBMCs. These receptors came from a man aged 18 to 35 in good health. Some clones in this sample may be carry-over from other donors' samples. Each CDR3 is given with its conserved first and last residue. Fields, in order: J gene, V gene, D gene, clone size, CDR3 protein, CDR3 DNA. D genes are given only for firm matches. Clone size is given for some rows only: seen once, a few or many times, or a class if the clone is expanded.

>TRBJ1-3|TRBV7-9|NA|NA
CASRGPSSSGNTIYF
TGTGCCAGCAGGGGACCGAGTAGCTCTGGAAACACCATATATTTT
>TRBJ2-1|TRBV7-8|TRBD2|NA
CASTLRVYSGSSYNEQFF
TGTGCCAGCACCCTAAGGGTGTACAGCGGGAGTAGCTACAATGAGCAGTTCTTC
>TRBJ1-4|TRBV30|NA|few
CAWSLDGGGEKLFF
TGTGCCTGGAGTTTAGATGGCGGGGGAGAAAAACTGTTTTTT
>TRBJ1-2|TRBV19|TRBD1|NA
CASRDNHRQGGYGYTF
TGTGCCAGTAGGGATAATCATCGACAGGGGGGCTATGGCTACACCTTC
>TRBJ2-6|TRBV9|NA|NA
CASSPPRQGGNSGANVLTF
TGTGCCAGCAGCCCTCCCAGACAGGGAGGCAACTCTGGGGCCAACGTCCTGACTTTC
>TRBJ2-7|TRBV25-1|NA|NA
CASSGYFPGQGHEQYF
TGTGCCAGCAGTGGCTATTTTCCGGGGCAGGGCCACGAGCAGTACTTC
>TRBJ1-4|TRBV5-4|NA|NA
CASSLASSTNEKLFF
TGTGCCAGCAGCTTGGCATCTTCAACTAATGAAAAACTGTTTTTT
>TRBJ2-3|TRBV14|NA|NA
CASSQGVAADTQYF
TGTGCCAGCAGCCAAGGGGTGGCCGCAGATACGCAGTATTTT
>TRBJ1-1|TRBV7-8|TRBD1|few
CASSRDSLNTEAFF
TGTGCCAGCAGCAGGGACAGCCTGAACACTGAAGCTTTCTTT
>TRBJ1-3|TRBV5-4|NA|NA
CASSLGQLGGGNTIYF
TGTGCCAGCAGCTTGGGGCAACTGGGCGGCGGAAACACCATATATTTT